The 27 T cell receptor beta chains presented below share a single source sample, sequenced in a study of Ad26.COV2.S vaccination and SARS-CoV-2 variants. The data were produced by immunoSEQ multiplex PCR, yet TCRdb's version contains in-frame clones alone and is incomplete. This sample carries 87,000 or so clones, approximately 81% of them seen once, and the ten largest clones take approximately 15%. Specimen: peripheral blood, collected after recovery from COVID-19. These receptors were taken from a human donor who had recovered from COVID-19.

This sequence joins TRBV18 and TRBJ2-6; D is perhaps TRBD1 or TRBD2 (6 bases each). Trimming left V 3 bases short and J 0 bases short, with 21 bases between. This CDR3 region has 20 residues. Germline assignment: CDR1 KGHSH and CDR2 LQKENI. The CDR3 DNA is TGTGCCAGCTCACCTTCGGCGGGACAAGGGGCCAACTCTGGGGCCAACGTCCTGACTTTC. Translated, it gives CASSPSAGQGANSGANVLTF.

The rearrangement joins TRBV27 to TRBJ2-1, with D possibly called TRBD1 or TRBD2 (5 bases each). Trimming stripped 5 bases from V and 5 bases from J, with 16 bases between. This CDR3 has 15 amino acids. Germline loops: CDR1 MNHEY, CDR2 SMNVEV (reference sequence). The CDR3 DNA follows: TGTGCCAGCAGTACCCCCGGGACGCATCACAATGAGCAGTTCTTC. It is translated as CASSTPGTHHNEQFF.

This clone turned up a few times. The chain recombines TRBV15 with TRBJ1-5; D is perhaps TRBD1 (5 bases). Trimming removed 0 bases at V and 0 bases at J, with 6 bases between. The CDR3 has 15 amino acids. In germline, CDR1 is LNHNV, CDR2 YYDKDF (reference sequence). The CDR3 region is CATSRDRASNQPQHF. The CDR3 region has the DNA TGTGCCACCAGCAGAGACAGGGCTAGCAATCAGCCCCAGCATTTT.

The chain has TRBV2 and TRBJ2-2; perhaps TRBD1 as D (5 bases). This CDR3 is 16 amino acids long. V shed 3 bases and J shed 0 bases, with 11 bases lying between them. CDR1 is SNHLY, CDR2 FYNNEI, per germline. CDR3 protein: CASSDTGDANTGELFF. Written as DNA, the CDR3 is TGTGCCAGCAGTGATACAGGTGACGCGAACACCGGGGAGCTGTTTTTT. Using reference TRBV2 and TRBJ2-2 for the parts outside the CDR3, the full variable domain is EPEVTQTPSHQVTQMGQEVILRCVPISNHLYFYWYRQILGQKVEFLVSFYNNEISEKSEIFDDQFSVERPDGSNFTLKIRSTKLEDSAMYFCASSDTGDANTGELFFGEGSRLTVL.

This chain links TRBV6-5 with TRBJ1-2; TRBD1 might be the D (6 bases). The CDR3 is 14 residues long. Trimming removed 6 bases at V and 7 bases at J, with 18 bases between. Germline CDR1 MNHEY, CDR2 SVGAGI. The CDR3 is CASSFDRSLSGYTF. The CDR3 DNA sequence: TGTGCCAGCAGCTTCGACAGGAGCCTTAGTGGCTACACCTTC.

The gene calls are TRBV16 and TRBJ1-4; D call uncertain. Germline CDR1 KGHSY, CDR2 FQNENV. The V and J ends lost 6 bases and 7 bases respectively, with 15 bases between them. This CDR3 contains 14 residues. This CDR3 reads CASRRGSTGEKLFF. The CDR3 bases are TGTGCCAGCAGACGCGGATCAACGGGTGAAAAACTGTTTTTT.

The chain joins TRBV19 to TRBJ1-5; a possible D gene is TRBD1 (6 bases). V lost 3 bases and J lost 6, with 12 bases in between. The CDR3 consists of 14 residues. CDR1 and CDR2 from the germline V gene are LNHDA and SQIVND (reference sequence). CDR3 sequence reads: CASSILGGLQPQHF. The CDR3 DNA reads TGTGCCAGTAGTATTCTGGGGGGGCTTCAGCCCCAGCATTTT.

The V call is TRBV11-3, the J call TRBJ2-7; 15 nucleotides match TRBD2. Germline V CDR1 and CDR2: SGHNT, YENEEA. This CDR3 contains 14 residues. The junction had 4 bases not matched to a gene; V was cut back by 5 bases and J by 8 bases. This chain's CDR3 is CASSPGLAGGKQYF. The CDR3 region has the DNA TGTGCCAGCAGCCCGGGACTAGCGGGAGGTAAGCAGTACTTC.

This rearrangement joins TRBV19 to TRBJ2-3, with D perhaps being TRBD1 or TRBD2 (5 bases each). The CDR3 has 15 residues. V dropped 2 bases and J dropped 1 base, with 10 bases sitting between them. Germline CDR1 and CDR2: LNHDA and SQIVND (reference sequence). The chain's CDR3 is CASSIRRDGTDTQYF. CDR3 sequence (DNA): TGTGCCAGTAGTATACGCAGGGACGGCACAGATACGCAGTATTTT.

The chain uses TRBV5-6 and TRBJ2-1; D unclear. The V gene lost 2 bases and the J gene lost 7 bases, with 4 bases spanning the gap. CDR3 length: 11 residues. Germline V gene sequence: CDR1 SGHDT, CDR2 YYEEEE. For the CDR3, the DNA is TGTGCCAGCAGCTTATTAAATGAGCAGTTCTTC. Amino acids: CASSLLNEQFF.

The chain is built from TRBV7-9 and TRBJ2-3; 10 bases agree with TRBD2. The CDR3 runs to 15 residues. Unmatched junction bases numbered 2, after V lost 4 bases and J lost 1 base. The germline CDR1 and CDR2 sequences are SEHNR and FQNEAQ (reference sequence). CDR3: CASSYLAGGTDTQYF. The CDR3 coding sequence is TGTGCCAGCAGCTACCTAGCGGGAGGCACAGATACGCAGTATTTT. The whole variable domain, remainder taken from reference TRBV7-9 and TRBJ2-3, is DTGVSQNPRHKITKRGQNVTFRCDPISEHNRLYWYRQTLGQGPEFLTYFQNEAQLEKSRLLSDRFSAERPKGSFSTLEIQRTEQGDSAMYLCASSYLAGGTDTQYFGPGTRLTVL.

The sample holds a few counts of this clone. The J gene is TRBJ1-5, the V gene TRBV24-1; unclear D gene. Germline V gene sequence: CDR1 KGHDR, CDR2 SFDVKD. Deletions cut 5 bases from V and 0 bases from J, with 10 bases between. This CDR3 contains 15 residues. CDR3 nucleotide sequence: TGTGCCACCAGTGCCTTGACTGATAGCAATCAGCCCCAGCATTTT. This encodes CATSALTDSNQPQHF.

This clone was detected only a few times. This sequence joins TRBV5-1 and TRBJ2-2, with TRBD2 matching over 9 bases. Looked up from germline, CDR1 is SGHRS and CDR2 is YFSETQ. CDR3 length: 17 amino acids. V lost 4 bases to trimming and J lost 4 bases; unmatched junction nucleotides: 11. The CDR3 nucleotides are TGCGCCAGCAGCCCGGAGGCTAGCGGGATGGGCACCGGGGAGCTGTTTTTT. It codes for CASSPEASGMGTGELFF.

This clone was seen only a few times. The chain combines TRBV3-1 (or the pseudogene TRBV3-2) with TRBJ1-5; the D gene is possibly TRBD1 (5 bases). CDR1 is LGHDT and CDR2 is YNNKEL in the germline V gene (reference sequence). Trimming left V 8 bases short and J 4 bases short, with 9 bases between. This CDR3 has 12 amino acids. The CDR3 nucleotides are TGTGCCAGCGGGGGGTCTAATCAGCCCCAGCATTTT. Its protein product is CASGGSNQPQHF.

This chain links TRBV7-6 with TRBJ1-6; perhaps TRBD1 as D (5 bases). Trimming stripped 2 bases from V and 10 bases from J, with 15 bases between. The CDR3 has 15 amino acids. Germline assignment: CDR1 SGHVS and CDR2 FNYEAQ. CDR3 in amino acids: CASSLNNGGGSPLHF. The CDR3 nucleotides are TGTGCCAGCAGCTTAAATAATGGGGGAGGATCACCCCTCCACTTT.

This chain connects TRBV12-3 or TRBV12-4 to TRBJ1-1; perhaps TRBD1 as D (6 bases). CDR3 length equals 13 residues. Between the trimmed V and J ends, which lost 2 bases and 7 bases, there was a span of 11 bases. The DNA for the CDR3 is TGTGCCAGCAGTTTAAGGGGGTATGGTGAAGCTTTCTTT. Its translation is CASSLRGYGEAFF.

This clone showed up just once. The chain links TRBV6-5 to TRBJ1-1, with 9 bases lining up with TRBD1. V shed 10 bases, J shed 1 base, and the junction held 7 bases outside the gene matches. Germline lookup yields CDR1 MNHEY and CDR2 SVGAGI. This CDR3 region has 14 residues. The CDR3: CATRDRVKNTEAFF. The CDR3 nucleotides are TGTGCCACCAGGGACAGGGTAAAGAACACTGAAGCTTTCTTT.

The chain joins TRBV29-1 to TRBJ2-7; no firm D call. Trimming pared 0 bases from V and 2 bases from J, leaving 5 bases between. Germline CDR1 and CDR2: SQVTM and ANQGSEA. The CDR3 sequence is 12 residues long. The CDR3 DNA follows: TGCAGCGTTGAAGATCAAGCCTACGAGCAGTACTTC. It codes for CSVEDQAYEQYF.

This chain joins TRBV5-4 and TRBJ2-3; either TRBD1 or TRBD2 may fit D (5 bases each). Trimming took off 4 bases at V and 0 bases at J, with 6 bases between the two ends. Germline assignment: CDR1 SGHNT and CDR2 YYREEE (reference sequence). The CDR3 extends over 13 amino acids. The CDR3 nucleotides read TGTGCCAGCAGCCGGGACAGCACAGATACGCAGTATTTT. It encodes CASSRDSTDTQYF.

The chain joins TRBV5-1 to TRBJ2-3, with TRBD2 matching over 10 bases. The V and J ends lost 4 bases and 1 base, in that order; junction bases with no gene match: 6. The CDR3 runs 16 residues. CDR1 and CDR2 (germline): SGHRS, YFSETQ. The CDR3 DNA reads as TGCGCCAGCAGCACCTCGCTAGCGGGAGGCACAGATACGCAGTATTTT. Residues: CASSTSLAGGTDTQYF.

A note on this clone: Compared with germline, one end of the junction differs, possibly owing to a read error. The chain recombines TRBV20-1 with TRBJ1-2, with a possible D match to TRBD1 (5 bases). CDR1 is DFQATT and CDR2 is SNEGSKA in the germline V gene (reference sequence). This CDR3 has 10 amino acids. The CDR3 coding sequence is TGCAGTGCTAGTCAGGGACTTCTTGTCTTC. It codes for CSASQGLLVF.

The chain joins TRBV7-2 to TRBJ1-2; D is perhaps TRBD1 (6 bases). The CDR3 extends over 19 amino acids. CDR1 and CDR2 from the germline V gene are SGHTA and FQGNSA. V lost 2 bases and J lost 4, with 26 bases in between. The CDR3 protein is CASSLPWMRDTLGVYGYTF. The CDR3 coding sequence is TGTGCCAGCAGCTTACCCTGGATGAGGGACACCTTAGGCGTCTATGGCTACACCTTC.

The chain has TRBV11-3 and TRBJ2-1, with 8 bases lining up with TRBD2. The V gene's germline CDR1 is SGHNT and CDR2 YENEEA. V was clipped by 5 bases and J by 6 bases; unmatched bases: 9. This CDR3 is built from 15 residues. In DNA, the CDR3 is TGTGCCAGCAGCGGACCGGGACTAGTCTTCAATGAGCAGTTCTTC. It yields the protein CASSGPGLVFNEQFF.

The gene calls are TRBV7-2 and TRBJ2-1, with a possible D match to TRBD2 (6 bases). Trimming left V 1 base short and J 3 bases short, with 13 bases between. CDR1 and CDR2 from the germline V gene are SGHTA and FQGNSA. The CDR3 is 16 amino acids. CDR3 bases: TGTGCCAGCAGCTTAGATGGGACTGGGGGCTACAATGAGCAGTTCTTC. Protein sequence: CASSLDGTGGYNEQFF.

The chain is built from TRBV28 and TRBJ2-2, with TRBD1 matching over 9 bases. Trimming cost V 6 bases and J 5 bases; bases outside gene matches: 13. Germline lookup yields CDR1 MDHEN and CDR2 SYDVKM. This CDR3 has 17 amino acids. The CDR3 is CASSPFGTGPRTGELFF. Here the CDR3 DNA reads TGTGCCAGCAGCCCATTTGGGACAGGGCCCCGGACCGGGGAGCTGTTTTTT.

This sequence joins TRBV15 and TRBJ2-7; TRBD1 matches at 8 bases. The CDR3 extends over 17 amino acids. Trimming cost V 2 bases and J 1 base; bases outside gene matches: 10. Germline CDR1 LNHNV, CDR2 YYDKDF (reference sequence). The CDR3 reads CATSRSLTGAASYEQYF. The CDR3 coding sequence is TGTGCCACCAGCAGATCCTTGACAGGGGCCGCTTCCTACGAGCAGTACTTC.

The V and J genes are TRBV29-1 and TRBJ2-1; perhaps D is TRBD1 or TRBD2 (5 bases each). The CDR3 loop spans 15 amino acids. Germline-derived CDR1 and CDR2 are SQVTM and ANQGSEA. The V end lost 1 base, the J end lost 1 base, and 11 bases lay between the germline ends. The CDR3 nucleotides are TGCAGCGTTGAAGGGGGGAGTACGTCCTACAATGAGCAGTTCTTC. Translation: CSVEGGSTSYNEQFF.